This TCR beta chain was profiled in a study of cytomegalovirus exposure and HLA in healthy donors. About the study: Earlier, 100 million or so unique TCR beta sequences were recovered from roughly 200 million T cells by an analysis.

The PCR used 60 Vbeta and 13 Jbeta primers. TCRdb's copy holds only in-frame clones and misses some; the assay was immunoSEQ multiplex PCR. The data contain some 150,000 clones, 60% to 80% of them singletons. What was sequenced was PBMCs. This TCR was sampled from a man between 60 and 75 years old in good health and CMV-seronegative.

The CDR3 loop is CASSRDRGLRDEQYF. As DNA, the CDR3 is TGCGCCAGCAGCCGAGACAGGGGGCTGCGGGACGAGCAGTACTTC. The chain recombines TRBV4-3 with TRBJ2-5; 10 nucleotides line up with TRBD1. The J call may be faulty, since TRBJ2-7 better matches the DNA end. Germline V gives CDR1 LGHNA, CDR2 YSLEER. The CDR3 contains 15 residues.